This T cell receptor beta chain came from a study of CD8 T cells in ankylosing spondylitis. Study-level points and caveats: Disease-linked clones bore a CD8+ phenotype and were relatively rare in peripheral blood. Disease-linked clones reportedly concentrated significantly in matched ankylosing spondylitis synovial fluid. Among TCR beta sequences, a motif of several highly homologous variants appeared characteristic of ankylosing spondylitis blood. A number of the motif variants had already been described in reactive arthritis synovial fluid and blood.

Making the TCR beta libraries involved quantitative 5'-RACE with molecular barcodes. TCRdb re-called the 5' RACE reads with MiXCR, one entry per CDR3 protein. The repertoire consists of about 330,000 distinct CDR3 sequences, with under 8.5% occurring once and the leading ten covering roughly 14%. Details on this clonotype: Its specificity is unknown.

The sequence was obtained from a male donor with ankylosing spondylitis. Sample: blood, either unsorted or a sorted T cell fraction (not recorded which).

The CDR3 loop is CSARRGTGRVNEQFF. The CDR3 DNA follows: TGCAGTGCCCGCCGGGGGACAGGGAGAGTGAATGAGCAGTTCTTC. The chain is built from TRBV20-1 and TRBJ2-1; 9 bases are shared with TRBD1. There are 15 residues in the CDR3. From germline, CDR1 is DFQATT and CDR2 SNEGSKA (reference sequence). V trimming: 6 bases; J trimming: 7 bases; junction bases outside the gene matches: 13.